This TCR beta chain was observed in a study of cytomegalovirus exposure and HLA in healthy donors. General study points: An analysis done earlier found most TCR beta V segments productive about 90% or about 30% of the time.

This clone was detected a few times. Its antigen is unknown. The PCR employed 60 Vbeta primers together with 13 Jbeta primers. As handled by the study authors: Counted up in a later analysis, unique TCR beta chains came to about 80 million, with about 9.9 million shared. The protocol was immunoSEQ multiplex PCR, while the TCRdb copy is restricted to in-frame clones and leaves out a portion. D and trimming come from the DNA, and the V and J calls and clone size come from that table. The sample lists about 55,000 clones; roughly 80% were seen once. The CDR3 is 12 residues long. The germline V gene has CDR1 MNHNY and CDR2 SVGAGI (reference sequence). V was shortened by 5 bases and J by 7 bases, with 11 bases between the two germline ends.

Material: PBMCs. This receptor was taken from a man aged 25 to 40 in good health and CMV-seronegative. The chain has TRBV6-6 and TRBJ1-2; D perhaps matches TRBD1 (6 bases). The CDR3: CASSPGERGYTF. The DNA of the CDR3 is TGTGCCAGCAGTCCAGGGGAACGTGGCTACACCTTC.